This TCR beta chain was profiled in a study of blood T cell repertoires in COVID-19 (dated by TCRdb to 2020 to 2022). Turning to the overall study: Samples covering the acute and convalescent phases of COVID-19 were provided by collaborators in the United States, Italy and Spain. The material from the prospective study consisted of cDNA or gDNA derived from T cells, B-cell-depleted T cells, or PBMCs. Deeply sampled blood TCRbeta repertoires from subjects exposed to, actively infected with, or recovered from COVID-19 were included in the dataset. The repertoires were released in a freely available public database intended as a resource for research on the immune response to SARS-CoV-2. Samples came from the ongoing ImmuneRACE study (first 160 participants) plus 1,254 subjects from 6 global collaborators. A de-identified subject ID, COVID-19 status, age in years and sex were almost always included in the sample metadata. Where HLA class I and class II types were available, the types were taken from metadata supplied by the sample provider, not from assay-based typing. Overall study outcomes, separate from this receptor: The amount of clinical and demographic metadata varied by source and participant and was provided uncurated.

As to this clone: It has no known antigen specificity. Qualities for individual bases were not recorded, and no much larger clone is one base off.

Whole blood was collected in K2EDTA tubes by collaborating institutions according to the institutions' own protocols. For TCRbeta analysis, collaborators shipped samples as frozen whole blood, isolated PBMCs, or DNA extracted from either of those sample types. CDR3 length: 15 amino acids, cysteine to phenylalanine. Just the 45-base CDR3 DNA is kept, in frame starting at base 1. CDR1 and CDR2 (KGHSH, LQKENI) derive from the germline V gene. V is pruned by 6 bases and J by 1 base, leaving 7 bases of the junction without a gene match. TCRbeta CDR3 regions were amplified from genomic DNA by means of the immunoSEQ Assay, a bias-controlled multiplex PCR. The published analysis was carried out like this. Within the assay, amplification of reference gene primers was used to estimate how many nucleated cells each sample contained. To quantify the absolute abundance of each unique TCRbeta CDR3 rearrangement, sequence reads were collapsed and filtered. For each sample, productive Simpson clonality was calculated as the square root of Simpson's diversity index across productive rearrangements. TCRdb took this table from immuneACCESS and kept in-frame rearrangements with V and J called. Such tables lack part of the clones; where checked against another copy, unresolved V genes explain under half of the gap, and the rest is unexplained. The D gene and trimming were derived from the DNA, and the V and J assignments and clone size from that table. The sample records about 130,000 clones, approximately 89% of which are singletons. Together, the top ten hold 10% of the sample.

Sequenced material: peripheral blood. In this chain, TRBV18 is recombined with TRBJ1-2; TRBD1 lines up with 8 middle nucleotides. This TCR came from a man between 50 and 59 years old with acute or convalescent COVID-19. The nucleotide sequence is TGTGCCAGCTCGGCCGGCGGACAGGGTAACTATGGCTACACCTTC. It specifies CASSAGGQGNYGYTF.